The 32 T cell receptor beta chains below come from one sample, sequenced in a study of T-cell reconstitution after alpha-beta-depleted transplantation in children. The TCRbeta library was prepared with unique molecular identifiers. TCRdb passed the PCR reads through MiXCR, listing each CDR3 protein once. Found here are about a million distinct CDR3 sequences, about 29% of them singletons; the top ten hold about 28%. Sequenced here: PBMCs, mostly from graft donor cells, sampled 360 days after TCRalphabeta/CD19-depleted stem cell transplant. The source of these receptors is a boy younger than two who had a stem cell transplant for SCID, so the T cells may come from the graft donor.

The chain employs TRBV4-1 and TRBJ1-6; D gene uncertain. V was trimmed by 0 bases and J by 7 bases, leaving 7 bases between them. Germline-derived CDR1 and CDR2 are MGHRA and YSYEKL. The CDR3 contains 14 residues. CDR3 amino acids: CASSQDEGNSPLHF. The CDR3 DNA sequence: TGCGCCAGCAGCCAAGATGAAGGGAATTCACCCCTCCACTTT.

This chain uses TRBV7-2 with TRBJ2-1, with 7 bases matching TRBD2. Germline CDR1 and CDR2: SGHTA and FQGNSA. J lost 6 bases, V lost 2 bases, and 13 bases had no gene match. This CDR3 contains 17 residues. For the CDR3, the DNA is TGTGCCAGCAGCTTATATGGGCGGACTAGTCGCCCCAATGAGCAGTTCTTC. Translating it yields CASSLYGRTSRPNEQFF. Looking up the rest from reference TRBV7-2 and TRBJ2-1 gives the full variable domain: GAGVSQSPSNKVTEKGKDVELRCDPISGHTALYWYRQSLGQGLEFLIYFQGNSAPDKSGLPSDRFSAERTGGSVSTLTIQRTQQEDSAVYLCASSLYGRTSRPNEQFFGPGTRLTVL.

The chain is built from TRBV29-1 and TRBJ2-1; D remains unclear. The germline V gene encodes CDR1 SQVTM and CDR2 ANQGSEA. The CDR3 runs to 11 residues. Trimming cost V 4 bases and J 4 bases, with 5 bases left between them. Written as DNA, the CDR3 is TGCAGCGTTGGGAAGTACAATGAGCAGTTCTTC. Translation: CSVGKYNEQFF.

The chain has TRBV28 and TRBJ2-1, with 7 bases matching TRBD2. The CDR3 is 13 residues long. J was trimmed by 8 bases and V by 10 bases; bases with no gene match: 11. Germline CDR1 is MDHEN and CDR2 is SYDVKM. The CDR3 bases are TGTGCCATACCGGGGGGTCCGGGGGATGAGCAGTTCTTC. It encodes CAIPGGPGDEQFF.

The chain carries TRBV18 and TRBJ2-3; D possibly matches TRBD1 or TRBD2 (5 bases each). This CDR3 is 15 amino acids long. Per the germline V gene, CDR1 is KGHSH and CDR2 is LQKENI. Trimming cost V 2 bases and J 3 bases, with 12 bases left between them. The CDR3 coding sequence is TGTGCCAGCTCACCAGAGGGGCCTGTAACAGATACGCAGTATTTT. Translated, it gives CASSPEGPVTDTQYF.

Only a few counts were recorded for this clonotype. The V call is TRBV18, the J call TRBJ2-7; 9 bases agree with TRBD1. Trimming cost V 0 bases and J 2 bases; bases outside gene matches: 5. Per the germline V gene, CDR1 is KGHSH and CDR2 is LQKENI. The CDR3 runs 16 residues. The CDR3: CASSPPSGQGTYEQYF. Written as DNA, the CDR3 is TGTGCCAGCTCACCACCTTCGGGACAGGGTACCTACGAGCAGTACTTC.

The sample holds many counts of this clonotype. CDR3 bases: TGTGCCAGCAGCCAAGGTGGGGGTCACGAGCAGTACTTC. Its translation: CASSQGGGHEQYF. The chain links TRBV4-2 to TRBJ2-7, with D possibly called TRBD1 or TRBD2 (5 bases each). The germline CDR1 and CDR2 sequences are LGHNA and YNFKEQ. This CDR3 spans 13 amino acids. Trimming stripped 1 base from V and 5 bases from J, with 9 bases between.

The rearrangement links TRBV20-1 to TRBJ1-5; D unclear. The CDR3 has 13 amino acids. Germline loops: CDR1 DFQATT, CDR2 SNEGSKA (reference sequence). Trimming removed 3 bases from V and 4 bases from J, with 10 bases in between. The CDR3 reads CSASNQRNQPQHF. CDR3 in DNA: TGCAGTGCTAGTAATCAGAGGAATCAGCCCCAGCATTTT.

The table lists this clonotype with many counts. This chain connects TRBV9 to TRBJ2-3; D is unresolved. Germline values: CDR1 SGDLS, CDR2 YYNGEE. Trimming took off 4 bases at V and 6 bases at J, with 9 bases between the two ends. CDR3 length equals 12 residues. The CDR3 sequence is CASSTRSDTQYF. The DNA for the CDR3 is TGTGCCAGCAGCACCCGTTCGGATACGCAGTATTTT.

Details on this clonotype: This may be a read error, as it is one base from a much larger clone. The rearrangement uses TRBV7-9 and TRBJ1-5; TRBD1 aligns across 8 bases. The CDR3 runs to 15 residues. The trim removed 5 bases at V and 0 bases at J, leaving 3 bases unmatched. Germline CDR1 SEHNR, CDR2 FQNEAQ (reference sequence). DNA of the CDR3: TGTGCCAGCAGCGTGACAGGGGATAGCAATCAGCCCCAGCATTTT. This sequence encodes CASSVTGDSNQPQHF.

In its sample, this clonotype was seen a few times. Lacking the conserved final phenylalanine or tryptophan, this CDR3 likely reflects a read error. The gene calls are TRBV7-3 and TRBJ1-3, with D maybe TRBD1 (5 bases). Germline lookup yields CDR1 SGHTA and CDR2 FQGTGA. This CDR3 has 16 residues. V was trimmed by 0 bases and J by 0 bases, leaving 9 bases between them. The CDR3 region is CASSLTGRGSGNTIYC. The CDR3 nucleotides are TGTGCCAGCAGCTTAACGGGACGGGGCTCTGGAAACACCATATATTGT.

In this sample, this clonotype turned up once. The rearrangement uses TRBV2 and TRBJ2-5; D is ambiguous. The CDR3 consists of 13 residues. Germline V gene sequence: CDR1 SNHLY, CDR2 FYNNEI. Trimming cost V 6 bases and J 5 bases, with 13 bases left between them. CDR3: CASRVFGVETQYF. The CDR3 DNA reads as TGTGCCAGCAGGGTCTTTGGTGTGGAGACCCAGTACTTC. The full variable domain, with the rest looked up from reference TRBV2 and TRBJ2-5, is EPEVTQTPSHQVTQMGQEVILRCVPISNHLYFYWYRQILGQKVEFLVSFYNNEISEKSEIFDDQFSVERPDGSNFTLKIRSTKLEDSAMYFCASRVFGVETQYFGPGTRLLVL.

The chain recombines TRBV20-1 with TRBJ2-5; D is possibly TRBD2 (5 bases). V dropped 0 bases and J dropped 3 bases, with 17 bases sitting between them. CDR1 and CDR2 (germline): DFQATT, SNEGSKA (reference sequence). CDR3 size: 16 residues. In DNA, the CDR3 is TGCAGTGCTAGAGATCTGGCCCTTGGAGGAAAAGAGACCCAGTACTTC. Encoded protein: CSARDLALGGKETQYF.

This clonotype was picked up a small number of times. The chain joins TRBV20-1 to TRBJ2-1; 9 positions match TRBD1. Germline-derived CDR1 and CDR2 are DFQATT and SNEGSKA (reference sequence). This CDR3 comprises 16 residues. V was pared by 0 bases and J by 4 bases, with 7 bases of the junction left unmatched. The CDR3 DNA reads TGCAGTGCTAGAGATCAGAAGACAGGGGGATACAATGAGCAGTTCTTC. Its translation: CSARDQKTGGYNEQFF.

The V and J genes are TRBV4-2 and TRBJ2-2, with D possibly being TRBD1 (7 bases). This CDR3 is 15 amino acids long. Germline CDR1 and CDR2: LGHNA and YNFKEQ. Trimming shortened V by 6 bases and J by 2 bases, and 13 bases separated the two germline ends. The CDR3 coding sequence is TGTGCCAGCAGGCAGGGGGGCCCCAACACCGGGGAGCTGTTTTTT. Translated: CASRQGGPNTGELFF.

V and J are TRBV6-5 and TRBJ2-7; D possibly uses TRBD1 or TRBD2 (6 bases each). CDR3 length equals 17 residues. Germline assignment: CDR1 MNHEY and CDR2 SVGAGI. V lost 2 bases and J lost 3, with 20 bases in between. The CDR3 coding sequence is TGTGCCAGCAGTTACCTCCAAAAAAGGGGGGCGGGCTACGAGCAGTACTTC. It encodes CASSYLQKRGAGYEQYF.

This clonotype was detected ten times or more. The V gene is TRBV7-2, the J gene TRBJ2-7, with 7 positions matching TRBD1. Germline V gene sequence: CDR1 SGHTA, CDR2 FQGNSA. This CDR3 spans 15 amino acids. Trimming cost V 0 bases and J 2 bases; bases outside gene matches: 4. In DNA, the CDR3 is TGTGCCAGCAGCTTAGCGACAGGGATTCCCTACGAGCAGTACTTC. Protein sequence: CASSLATGIPYEQYF.

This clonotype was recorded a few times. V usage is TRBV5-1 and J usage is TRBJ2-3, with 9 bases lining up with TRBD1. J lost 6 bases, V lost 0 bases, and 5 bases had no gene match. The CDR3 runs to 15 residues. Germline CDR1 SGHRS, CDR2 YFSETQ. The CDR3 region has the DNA TGCGCCAGCAGCTTGGCCGGGACAGGGATGGATACGCAGTATTTT. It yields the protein CASSLAGTGMDTQYF. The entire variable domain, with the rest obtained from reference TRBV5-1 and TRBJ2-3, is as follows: KAGVTQTPRYLIKTRGQQVTLSCSPISGHRSVSWYQQTPGQGLQFLFEYFSETQRNKGNFPGRFSGRQFSNSRSEMNVSTLELGDSALYLCASSLAGTGMDTQYFGPGTRLTVL.

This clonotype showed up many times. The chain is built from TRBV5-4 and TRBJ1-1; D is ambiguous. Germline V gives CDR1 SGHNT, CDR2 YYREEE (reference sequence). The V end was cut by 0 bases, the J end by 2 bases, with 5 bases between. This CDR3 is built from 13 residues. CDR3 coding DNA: TGTGCCAGCAGCTTGGGGTATAACACTGAAGCTTTCTTT. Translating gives CASSLGYNTEAFF.

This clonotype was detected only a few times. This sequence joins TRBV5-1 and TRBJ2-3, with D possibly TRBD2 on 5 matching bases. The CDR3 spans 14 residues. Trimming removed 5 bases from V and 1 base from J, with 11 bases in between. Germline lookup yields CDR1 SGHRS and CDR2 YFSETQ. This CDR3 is CASREGSGTDTQYF. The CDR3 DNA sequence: TGCGCCAGCAGAGAGGGTAGCGGCACAGATACGCAGTATTTT.

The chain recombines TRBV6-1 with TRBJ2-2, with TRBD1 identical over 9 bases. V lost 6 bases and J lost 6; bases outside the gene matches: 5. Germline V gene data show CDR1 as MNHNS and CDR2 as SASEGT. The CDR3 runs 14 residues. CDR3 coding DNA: TGTGCCAGCAGATCGCGACAGGGGGCCGGGGAGCTGTTTTTT. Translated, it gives CASRSRQGAGELFF.

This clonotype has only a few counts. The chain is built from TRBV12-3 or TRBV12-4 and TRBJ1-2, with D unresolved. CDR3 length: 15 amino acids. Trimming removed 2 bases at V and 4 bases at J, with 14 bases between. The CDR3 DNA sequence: TGTGCCAGCAGTTTATTCGGGGTCCCCCTCTATGGCTACACCTTC. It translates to CASSLFGVPLYGYTF.

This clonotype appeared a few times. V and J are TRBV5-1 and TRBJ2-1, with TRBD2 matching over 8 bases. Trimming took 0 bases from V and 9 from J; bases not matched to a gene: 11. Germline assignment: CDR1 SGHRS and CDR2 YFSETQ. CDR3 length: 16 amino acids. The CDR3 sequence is CASSLGLRTSWSEQFF. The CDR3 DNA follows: TGCGCCAGCAGCTTGGGGTTGAGGACTAGCTGGTCTGAGCAGTTCTTC.

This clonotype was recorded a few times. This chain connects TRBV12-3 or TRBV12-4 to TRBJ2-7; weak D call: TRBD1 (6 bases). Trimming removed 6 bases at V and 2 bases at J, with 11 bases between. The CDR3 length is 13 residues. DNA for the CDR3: TGTGCCAGCAGCGGACAGAGAACCTACGAGCAGTACTTC. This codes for CASSGQRTYEQYF.

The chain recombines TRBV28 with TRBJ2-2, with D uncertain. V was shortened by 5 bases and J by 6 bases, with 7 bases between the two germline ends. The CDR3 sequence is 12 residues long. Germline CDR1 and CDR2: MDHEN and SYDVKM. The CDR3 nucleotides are TGTGCCAGCAGTATTTTCCCCGGGGAGCTGTTTTTT. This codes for CASSIFPGELFF. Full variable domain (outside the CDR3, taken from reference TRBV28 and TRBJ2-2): DVKVTQSSRYLVKRTGEKVFLECVQDMDHENMFWYRQDPGLGLRLIYFSYDVKMKEKGDIPEGYSVSREKKERFSLILESASTNQTSMYLCASSIFPGELFFGEGSRLTVL.

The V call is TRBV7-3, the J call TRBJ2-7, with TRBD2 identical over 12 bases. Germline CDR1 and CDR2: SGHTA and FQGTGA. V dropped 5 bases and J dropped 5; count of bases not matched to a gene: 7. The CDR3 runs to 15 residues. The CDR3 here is CASSKTSGGLNEQYF. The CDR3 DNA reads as TGTGCCAGCAGCAAAACTAGCGGGGGGCTTAACGAGCAGTACTTC.

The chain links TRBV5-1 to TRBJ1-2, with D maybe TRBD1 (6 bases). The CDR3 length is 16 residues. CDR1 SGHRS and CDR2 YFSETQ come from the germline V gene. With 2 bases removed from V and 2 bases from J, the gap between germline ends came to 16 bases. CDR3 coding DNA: TGCGCCAGCAGCTTTACAGGGCCTCAACAAAACTATGGCTACACCTTC. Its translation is CASSFTGPQQNYGYTF. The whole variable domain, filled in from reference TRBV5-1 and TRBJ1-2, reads KAGVTQTPRYLIKTRGQQVTLSCSPISGHRSVSWYQQTPGQGLQFLFEYFSETQRNKGNFPGRFSGRQFSNSRSEMNVSTLELGDSALYLCASSFTGPQQNYGYTFGSGTRLTVV.

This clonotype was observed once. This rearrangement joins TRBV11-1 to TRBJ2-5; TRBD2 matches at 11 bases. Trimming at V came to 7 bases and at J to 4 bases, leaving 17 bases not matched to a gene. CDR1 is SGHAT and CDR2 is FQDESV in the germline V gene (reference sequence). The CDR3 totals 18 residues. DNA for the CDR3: TGTGCCAGCATCTTTCTATGGACTAGCGGGTCTTTGGGAGAGACCCAGTACTTC. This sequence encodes CASIFLWTSGSLGETQYF.

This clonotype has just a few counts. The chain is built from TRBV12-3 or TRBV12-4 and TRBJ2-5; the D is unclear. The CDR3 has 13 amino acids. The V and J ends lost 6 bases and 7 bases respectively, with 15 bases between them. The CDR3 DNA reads TGTGCCAGCAGCCCCGGTCCCTTCGGGACCCAGTACTTC. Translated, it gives CASSPGPFGTQYF.

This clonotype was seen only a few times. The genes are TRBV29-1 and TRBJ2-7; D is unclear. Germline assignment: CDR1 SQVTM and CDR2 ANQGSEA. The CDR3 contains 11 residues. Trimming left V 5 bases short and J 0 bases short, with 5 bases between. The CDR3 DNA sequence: TGCAGCGTTTTTATCTCCTACGAGCAGTACTTC. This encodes CSVFISYEQYF.

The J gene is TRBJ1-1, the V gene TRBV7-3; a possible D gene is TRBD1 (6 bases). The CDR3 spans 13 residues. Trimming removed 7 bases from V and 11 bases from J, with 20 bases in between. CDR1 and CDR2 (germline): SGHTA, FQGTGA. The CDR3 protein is CASILEGGATAFF. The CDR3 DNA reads TGTGCCAGCATCCTGGAGGGGGGGGCGACGGCTTTCTTT. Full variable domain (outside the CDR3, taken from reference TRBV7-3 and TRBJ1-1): GAGVSQTPSNKVTEKGKYVELRCDPISGHTALYWYRQSLGQGPEFLIYFQGTGAADDSGLPNDRFFAVRPEGSVSTLKIQRTERGDSAVYLCASILEGGATAFFGQGTRLTVV.

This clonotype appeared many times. The CDR3 sequence is CSVEISRLSGANVLTF. The CDR3 DNA reads TGCAGCGTTGAAATCTCTAGGCTCTCTGGGGCCAACGTCCTGACTTTC. This chain joins TRBV29-1 and TRBJ2-6; D call uncertain. Germline CDR1 is SQVTM and CDR2 is ANQGSEA. CDR3 length: 16 amino acids. V lost 2 bases to trimming and J lost 0 bases, with 11 bases between them.